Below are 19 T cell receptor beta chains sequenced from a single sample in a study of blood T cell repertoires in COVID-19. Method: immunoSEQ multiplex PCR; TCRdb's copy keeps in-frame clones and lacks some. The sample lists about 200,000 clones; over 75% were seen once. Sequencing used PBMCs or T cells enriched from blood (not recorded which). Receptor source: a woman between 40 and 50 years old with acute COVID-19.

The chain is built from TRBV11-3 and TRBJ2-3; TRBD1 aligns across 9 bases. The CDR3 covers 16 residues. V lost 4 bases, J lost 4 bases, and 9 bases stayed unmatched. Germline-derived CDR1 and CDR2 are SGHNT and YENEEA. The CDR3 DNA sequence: TGTGCCAGCAGCTCCGGGACAGGGAGGAGGGCAGATACGCAGTATTTT. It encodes CASSSGTGRRADTQYF. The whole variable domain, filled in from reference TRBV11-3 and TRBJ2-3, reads EAGVVQSPRYKIIEKKQPVAFWCNPISGHNTLYWYLQNLGQGPELLIRYENEEAVDDSQLPKDRFSAERLKGVDSTLKIQPAELGDSAVYLCASSSGTGRRADTQYFGPGTRLTVL.

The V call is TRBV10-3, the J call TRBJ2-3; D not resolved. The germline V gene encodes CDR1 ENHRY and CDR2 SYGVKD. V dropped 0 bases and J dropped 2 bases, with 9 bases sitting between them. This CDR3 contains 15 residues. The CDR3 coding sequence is TGTGCCATCAGTGAGTCGGTAGCCTACACAGATACGCAGTATTTT. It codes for CAISESVAYTDTQYF.

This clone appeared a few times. CDR3 protein: CASSLGTAGGNQPQHF. The CDR3 nucleotides are TGTGCCAGCAGCTTGGGTACCGCAGGGGGTAATCAGCCCCAGCATTTT. This chain links TRBV5-8 with TRBJ1-5, with 7 bases matching TRBD1. The CDR3 is 16 amino acids. The germline CDR1 and CDR2 sequences are SGHTS and YDEGEE. V dropped 0 bases and J dropped 4; count of bases not matched to a gene: 7.

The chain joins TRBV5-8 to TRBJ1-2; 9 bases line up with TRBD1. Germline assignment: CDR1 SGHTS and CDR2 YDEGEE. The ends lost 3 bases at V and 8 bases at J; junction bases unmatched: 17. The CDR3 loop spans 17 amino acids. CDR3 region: CASSSGTGTDMVVGYTF. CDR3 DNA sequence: TGTGCCAGCAGCTCCGGGACAGGGACAGATATGGTTGTGGGCTACACCTTC.

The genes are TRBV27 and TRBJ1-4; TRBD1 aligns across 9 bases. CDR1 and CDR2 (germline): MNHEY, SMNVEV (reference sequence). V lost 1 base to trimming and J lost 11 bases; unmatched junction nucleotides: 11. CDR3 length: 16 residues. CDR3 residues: CASSLYPPGQGWKLFF. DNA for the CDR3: TGTGCCAGCAGTTTATACCCCCCGGGACAGGGTTGGAAACTGTTTTTT.

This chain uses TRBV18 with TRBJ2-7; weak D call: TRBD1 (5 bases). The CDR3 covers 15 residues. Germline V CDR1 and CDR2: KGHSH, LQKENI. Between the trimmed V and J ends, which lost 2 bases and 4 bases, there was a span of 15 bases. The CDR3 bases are TGTGCCAGCTCACCATCAGGGCAGGGCCTGTACGAGCAGTACTTC. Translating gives CASSPSGQGLYEQYF.

CDR3 sequence: CASSLNRFEGYTF. CDR3 nucleotides: TGTGCCAGCAGTTTAAACAGGTTTGAAGGCTACACCTTC. The genes are TRBV28 and TRBJ1-2, with TRBD1 as a possible D gene (5 bases). Germline CDR1 is MDHEN and CDR2 is SYDVKM. This CDR3 has 13 residues. V was pared by 2 bases and J by 8 bases, with 12 bases between.

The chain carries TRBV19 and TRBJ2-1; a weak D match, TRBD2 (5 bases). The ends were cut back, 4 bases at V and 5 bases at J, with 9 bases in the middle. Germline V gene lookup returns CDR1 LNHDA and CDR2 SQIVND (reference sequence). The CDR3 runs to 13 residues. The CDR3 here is CASSSGSHNEQFF. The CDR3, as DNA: TGTGCCAGTAGTAGCGGGTCCCACAATGAGCAGTTCTTC.

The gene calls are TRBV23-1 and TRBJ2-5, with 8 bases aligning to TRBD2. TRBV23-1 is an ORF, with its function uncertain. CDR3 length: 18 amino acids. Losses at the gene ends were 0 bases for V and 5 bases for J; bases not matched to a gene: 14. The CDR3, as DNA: TGCGCCAGCAGTCAATCCGGGCGTGTCGGGAGGGCTTGGGAGACCCAGTACTTC. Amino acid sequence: CASSQSGRVGRAWETQYF.

CDR3 sequence reads: CASSPGTGSGYTF. CDR3 in DNA: TGTGCCAGCAGTCCCGGGACAGGGAGTGGCTACACCTTC. The chain uses TRBV6-5 and TRBJ1-2, with 9 bases aligning to TRBD1. This CDR3 has 13 residues. After removal of 5 bases from V and 7 bases from J, the junction contained 5 bases not matched to a gene. Germline CDR1 is MNHEY and CDR2 is SVGAGI.

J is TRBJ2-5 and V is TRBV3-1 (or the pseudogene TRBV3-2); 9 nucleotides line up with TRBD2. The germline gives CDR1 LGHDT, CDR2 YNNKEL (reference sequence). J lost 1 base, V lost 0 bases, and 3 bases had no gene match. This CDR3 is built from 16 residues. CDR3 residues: CASSQDLAGFQETQYF. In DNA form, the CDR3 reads TGTGCCAGCAGCCAAGACCTAGCGGGGTTCCAAGAGACCCAGTACTTC.

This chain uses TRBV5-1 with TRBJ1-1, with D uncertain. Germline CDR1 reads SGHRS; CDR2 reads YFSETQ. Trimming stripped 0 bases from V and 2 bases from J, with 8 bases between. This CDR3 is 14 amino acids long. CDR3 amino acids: CASSLGRLNTEAFF. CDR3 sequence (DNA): TGCGCCAGCAGCTTGGGACGACTCAACACTGAAGCTTTCTTT.

The CDR3 nucleotides are TGTGCCAGTAGTATACTTCCAAGCGGGAGCGCCCAAGAGACCCAGTACTTC. Amino acids: CASSILPSGSAQETQYF. The chain is built from TRBV19 and TRBJ2-5, with 8 bases matching TRBD2. CDR1 LNHDA and CDR2 SQIVND come from the germline V gene (reference sequence). The CDR3 has 17 residues. V lost 2 bases, J lost 1 base, and 9 bases stayed unmatched.

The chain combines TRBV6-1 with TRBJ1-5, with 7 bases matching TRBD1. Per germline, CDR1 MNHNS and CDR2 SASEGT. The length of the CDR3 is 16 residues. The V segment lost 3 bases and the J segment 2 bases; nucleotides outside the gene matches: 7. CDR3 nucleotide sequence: TGTGCCAGCAGTGATAGAAGGGGGCCGGGCAATCAGCCCCAGCATTTT. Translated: CASSDRRGPGNQPQHF.

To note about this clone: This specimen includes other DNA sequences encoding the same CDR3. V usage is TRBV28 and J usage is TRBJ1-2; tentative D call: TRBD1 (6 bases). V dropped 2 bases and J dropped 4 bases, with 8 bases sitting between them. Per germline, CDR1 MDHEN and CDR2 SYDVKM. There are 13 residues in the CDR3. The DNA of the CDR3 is TGTGCCAGCAGTTTAGGACAGTCCTATGGCTACACCTTC. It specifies CASSLGQSYGYTF.

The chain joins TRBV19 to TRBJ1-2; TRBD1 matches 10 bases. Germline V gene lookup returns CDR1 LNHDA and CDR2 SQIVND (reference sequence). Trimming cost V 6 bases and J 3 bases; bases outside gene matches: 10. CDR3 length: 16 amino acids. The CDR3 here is CASSQGTGALYYGYTF. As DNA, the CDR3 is TGTGCCAGTAGCCAAGGGACAGGGGCGCTTTACTATGGCTACACCTTC.

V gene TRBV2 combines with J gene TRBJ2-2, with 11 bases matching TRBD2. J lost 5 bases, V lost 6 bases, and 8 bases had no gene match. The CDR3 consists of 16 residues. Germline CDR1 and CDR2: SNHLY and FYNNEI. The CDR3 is CASSVRLAGNTGELFF. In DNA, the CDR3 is TGTGCCAGCAGCGTGCGACTAGCGGGAAATACCGGGGAGCTGTTTTTT.

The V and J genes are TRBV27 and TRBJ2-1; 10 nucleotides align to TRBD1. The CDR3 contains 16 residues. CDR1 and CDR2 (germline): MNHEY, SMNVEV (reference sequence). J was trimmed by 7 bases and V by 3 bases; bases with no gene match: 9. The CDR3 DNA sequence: TGTGCCAGCAGTTTCTACCCGGGACAGGGGACGAATGAGCAGTTCTTC. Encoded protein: CASSFYPGQGTNEQFF.

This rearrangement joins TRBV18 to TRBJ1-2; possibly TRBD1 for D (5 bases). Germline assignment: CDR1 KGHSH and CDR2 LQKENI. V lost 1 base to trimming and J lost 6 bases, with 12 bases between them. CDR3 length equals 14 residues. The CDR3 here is CASSPRGQQHGYTF. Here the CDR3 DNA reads TGTGCCAGCTCACCACGGGGCCAACAGCATGGCTACACCTTC.